This TCR beta chain originates from a study of blood T cell repertoires in COVID-19. Study background: PBMCs, B-cell-depleted T cells, or T cells were the source of the cDNA or gDNA that made up the material.

In the source study's methods: Estimated nucleated cell counts came from reference gene primer amplification. Profiling relied on immunoSEQ multiplex PCR, and the TCRdb table lists in-frame clones only, not all of them. V and J calls and clone size come straight from that table; D and trimming were deduced from the DNA. The sample lists about 240,000 clones, 83% seen once, with about 3.9% in the top ten. The source is a woman aged 40 to 49 who had been exposed to COVID-19. The sequencing input was PBMCs or T cells enriched from blood (not recorded which).

The CDR3 sequence is CASSLGRANIQYF. The DNA of the CDR3 is TGTGCCAGCAGCTTAGGGCGGGCAAACATTCAGTACTTC. The V call is TRBV11-2, the J call TRBJ2-4, with a tentative D call TRBD2 (5 bases). The germline V gene has CDR1 SGHAT and CDR2 FQNNGV. Trimming left V 1 base short and J 6 bases short, with 7 bases between. The CDR3 is 13 residues long. The complete variable domain, with remaining parts taken from reference TRBV11-2 and TRBJ2-4, reads EAGVAQSPRYKIIEKRQSVAFWCNPISGHATLYWYQQILGQGPKLLIQFQNNGVVDDSQLPKDRFSAERLKGVDSTLKIQPAKLEDSAVYLCASSLGRANIQYFGAGTRLSVL.